One and the same sample provided the 19 T cell receptor beta chains below, sequenced in a study of OX40 agonist ivuxolimab in advanced cancers. The protocol was immunoSEQ multiplex PCR, while the TCRdb copy is restricted to in-frame clones and leaves out a portion. The sample has over 45,000 clones, 80% to 90% seen once. The sequencing used CD4+ or CD8+ T cells sorted from blood, collected in a trial of the OX40 agonist ivuxolimab. The receptor source for this set is an adult with an advanced solid tumor such as melanoma, head and neck, liver or kidney cancer.

The chain uses TRBV2 and TRBJ2-7; TRBD1 might be the D (5 bases). CDR3 size: 14 residues. From germline, CDR1 is SNHLY and CDR2 FYNNEI. Trimming shortened V by 4 bases and J by 2 bases, and 12 bases separated the two germline ends. The CDR3 nucleotides are TGTGCCAGCAGTGGGTCCAGGACACCCTACGAGCAGTACTTC. This gives the protein CASSGSRTPYEQYF. The whole variable domain, remainder taken from reference TRBV2 and TRBJ2-7, is EPEVTQTPSHQVTQMGQEVILRCVPISNHLYFYWYRQILGQKVEFLVSFYNNEISEKSEIFDDQFSVERPDGSNFTLKIRSTKLEDSAMYFCASSGSRTPYEQYFGPGTRLTVT.

This sequence joins TRBV9 and TRBJ2-7; D not certain. V was trimmed by 0 bases and J by 4 bases, leaving 14 bases between them. CDR3 length equals 15 residues. CDR1 is SGDLS, CDR2 YYNGEE, per germline. In DNA form, the CDR3 reads TGTGCCAGCAGCGTAGCCGGCGGTGCCATTTACGAGCAGTACTTC. Translation: CASSVAGGAIYEQYF.

The table lists this clone with a count of one. The J gene is TRBJ2-5, the V gene TRBV7-6, with TRBD1 matching 10 bases. The CDR3 spans 15 residues. Germline V gene sequence: CDR1 SGHVS, CDR2 FNYEAQ. J lost 5 bases, V lost 4 bases, and 7 bases had no gene match. In DNA form, the CDR3 reads TGTGCCAGCAGCTCCCCCGGGACAGGGGACGAGACCCAGTACTTC. Translation gives CASSSPGTGDETQYF.

The CDR3, as DNA: TGTGCCAGCAGCCTCCTCCCGCTCGGCTATGGCTACACCTTC. This translates into CASSLLPLGYGYTF. The chain has TRBV11-2 and TRBJ1-2, with D hard to call. The germline gives CDR1 SGHAT, CDR2 FQNNGV. V was clipped by 5 bases and J by 4 bases, with 14 bases between them. This CDR3 comprises 14 residues.

This clone was counted once. CDR3 sequence: CASEEMDRQGYTF. The CDR3 DNA follows: TGTGCTAGTGAGGAAATGGACCGCCAAGGCTACACCTTC. The V and J genes are TRBV12-5 and TRBJ1-2, with D unresolved. Germline V lookup: CDR1 LGHNT, CDR2 FRNRAP. The V and J ends lost 7 bases and 8 bases respectively, with 17 bases between them. This CDR3 comprises 13 residues. The full variable domain, with the rest looked up from reference TRBV12-5 and TRBJ1-2, is DARVTQTPRHKVTEMGQEVTMRCQPILGHNTVFWYRQTMMQGLELLAYFRNRAPLDDSGMPKDRFSAEMPDATLATLKIQPSEPRDSAVYFCASEEMDRQGYTFGSGTRLTVV.

The V and J genes are TRBV5-6 and TRBJ2-1; no reliable D call. This CDR3 has 14 amino acids. With 4 bases removed from V and 5 bases from J, the gap between germline ends came to 13 bases. CDR1 and CDR2 from the germline V gene are SGHDT and YYEEEE. The CDR3 reads CASSPPQIHNEQFF. The DNA for the CDR3 is TGTGCCAGCAGCCCCCCCCAGATCCACAATGAGCAGTTCTTC.

The CDR3 sequence: CSVRLGGASEAFF. The CDR3 DNA follows: TGCAGCGTTCGCCTAGGGGGGGCTTCTGAAGCTTTCTTT. V gene TRBV29-1 combines with J gene TRBJ1-1, with D possibly TRBD1 on 6 matching bases. The CDR3 has 13 residues. The ends were cut back, 5 bases at V and 6 bases at J, with 16 bases in the middle. Germline V gives CDR1 SQVTM, CDR2 ANQGSEA.

V and J are TRBV27 and TRBJ2-1, with D perhaps being TRBD1 or TRBD2 (5 bases each). Trimming took 6 bases from V and 0 from J, leaving 12 bases between them. Germline V gene sequence: CDR1 MNHEY, CDR2 SMNVEV (reference sequence). This CDR3 has 15 residues. CDR3: CASSPSGSSYNEQFF. Here the CDR3 DNA reads TGTGCCAGCAGCCCGTCAGGGAGCTCCTACAATGAGCAGTTCTTC.

The chain couples TRBV19 to TRBJ2-7, with 9 bases matching TRBD1. Germline V CDR1 and CDR2: LNHDA, SQIVND (reference sequence). There are 15 residues in the CDR3. Trimming removed 5 bases from V and 0 bases from J; junction bases left unmatched: 5. The CDR3 DNA follows: TGTGCCAGTAGTTCAGGGACAGGGACCTCCTACGAGCAGTACTTC. It yields the protein CASSSGTGTSYEQYF.

The chain combines TRBV18 with TRBJ1-4, with a tentative D call TRBD1 (5 bases). Germline assignment: CDR1 KGHSH and CDR2 LQKENI. CDR3 length equals 16 residues. Deletions cut 2 bases from V and 4 bases from J, with 14 bases between. CDR3: CASSPSSLGVNEKLFF. For the CDR3, the DNA is TGTGCCAGCTCACCATCGTCGCTAGGGGTTAATGAAAAACTGTTTTTT.

V usage is TRBV6-1 and J usage is TRBJ2-2, with 9 bases lining up with TRBD1. V was pared by 3 bases and J by 9 bases, with 5 bases of the junction left unmatched. Germline lookup yields CDR1 MNHNS and CDR2 SASEGT. There are 14 residues in the CDR3. The DNA of the CDR3 is TGTGCCAGCAGTGAGGGACAGGGCAAGTGGGAGCTGTTTTTT. Translated, it gives CASSEGQGKWELFF.

The chain combines TRBV7-9 with TRBJ2-3, with D possibly being TRBD1 (5 bases). V lost 7 bases and J lost 1, with 9 bases in between. CDR1 SEHNR and CDR2 FQNEAQ come from the germline V gene (reference sequence). There are 13 residues in the CDR3. CDR3 coding DNA: TGTGCCAGCACAGGGTCCGGCACAGATACGCAGTATTTT. Its protein product is CASTGSGTDTQYF.

The chain has TRBV7-9 and TRBJ1-1; no reliable D call. Between the trimmed V and J ends, which lost 4 bases and 7 bases, there was a span of 16 bases. CDR1 is SEHNR, CDR2 FQNEAQ, per germline (reference sequence). This CDR3 region has 14 residues. CDR3 residues: CASSSTWAQVEAFF. DNA for the CDR3: TGTGCCAGCAGCTCGACGTGGGCTCAGGTTGAAGCTTTCTTT.

The table lists this clone with a few counts. This rearrangement joins TRBV27 to TRBJ2-1; D gene uncertain. Germline CDR1 is MNHEY and CDR2 is SMNVEV (reference sequence). The V and J ends lost 1 base and 9 bases respectively, with 4 bases between them. The CDR3 extends over 11 amino acids. The CDR3 DNA reads as TGTGCCAGCAGTTTATACGGTGAGCAGTTCTTC. Protein: CASSLYGEQFF.

This chain connects TRBV2 to TRBJ2-3; 7 bases are shared with TRBD1. The CDR3 extends over 12 amino acids. Germline V gene lookup returns CDR1 SNHLY and CDR2 FYNNEI. V lost 10 bases, J lost 2 bases, and 3 bases stayed unmatched. The CDR3 is CATTGATDTQYF. For the CDR3, the DNA is TGTGCCACAACAGGGGCCACAGATACGCAGTATTTT.

The chain recombines TRBV7-8 with TRBJ2-2; D unresolved. Trimming left V 4 bases short and J 5 bases short, with 8 bases between. Germline V gene sequence: CDR1 SGHVS, CDR2 FQNEAQ. The CDR3 consists of 13 residues. CDR3 sequence: CASSSLETGELFF. CDR3 nucleotide sequence: TGTGCCAGCAGCTCCCTTGAGACCGGGGAGCTGTTTTTT.

The J gene is TRBJ1-1, the V gene TRBV18, with 7 bases lining up with TRBD1. The germline CDR1 and CDR2 sequences are KGHSH and LQKENI. The CDR3 consists of 16 residues. V was pared by 3 bases and J by 0 bases, with 7 bases of the junction left unmatched. The CDR3 is CASSPRDRTMNTEAFF. CDR3 DNA sequence: TGTGCCAGCTCACCTCGGGACAGAACCATGAACACTGAAGCTTTCTTT.

The chain is built from TRBV11-1 and TRBJ2-4; D is unresolved. The length of the CDR3 is 16 residues. V was cut by 3 bases and J by 1 base, with 13 bases left in between. The germline CDR1 and CDR2 sequences are SGHAT and FQDESV (reference sequence). CDR3 sequence reads: CASSLGQLMAKNIQYF. Written as DNA, the CDR3 is TGTGCCAGCAGCTTGGGCCAGCTCATGGCCAAAAACATTCAGTACTTC.

The chain uses TRBV7-9 and TRBJ2-5; possibly TRBD2 for D (6 bases). The CDR3 is 15 residues long. Deletions cut 2 bases from V and 3 bases from J, with 13 bases between. Germline CDR1 SEHNR, CDR2 FQNEAQ (reference sequence). The CDR3 DNA reads as TGTGCCAGCAGCTTATACCCAGCGGGTAAAGAGACCCAGTACTTC. Protein: CASSLYPAGKETQYF.